The next 18 T cell receptor beta chains were all read from a single sample in a study of shared clonotypes between healthy human individuals. Only in-frame clones appear in the TCRdb table, and some are missing; sequencing was by immunoSEQ multiplex PCR. The table lists fewer than 2.5 million clones, 93% of them singletons, with 0.35% to 0.45% in the top ten. Sequencing was performed on naive CD4+ T cells from PBMCs. Specified subset: CD45RA+ positively selected. These receptors were obtained from a man aged 18 to 30 in good health. Some clones in this sample may be carry-over from other donors' samples.

The rearrangement uses TRBV4-1 and TRBJ2-7, with TRBD2 identical over 13 bases. This CDR3 has 19 amino acids. V dropped 6 bases and J dropped 1; count of bases not matched to a gene: 15. CDR1 is MGHRA and CDR2 is YSYEKL in the germline V gene. Here the CDR3 reads CASRLRLAGGSDTSYEQYF. CDR3 DNA: TGCGCCAGCAGACTTAGACTAGCGGGAGGCTCGGATACGTCCTACGAGCAGTACTTC.

The chain is built from TRBV4-1 and TRBJ1-5; 7 nucleotides align to TRBD1. The germline V gene encodes CDR1 MGHRA and CDR2 YSYEKL. Trimming removed 1 base from V and 4 bases from J; junction bases left unmatched: 4. The CDR3 length is 15 residues. In DNA, the CDR3 is TGCGCCAGCAGCCAAGCGGCGACAGGGAATCAGCCCCAGCATTTT. Translated, it gives CASSQAATGNQPQHF.

The rearrangement uses TRBV5-4 and TRBJ1-1; D not certain. Germline V CDR1 and CDR2: SGHNT, YYREEE (reference sequence). Deletions cut 6 bases from V and 7 bases from J, with 10 bases between. The CDR3 is 11 residues long. The CDR3 protein is CASTTGDEAFF. The CDR3, as DNA: TGTGCCAGCACCACGGGAGATGAAGCTTTCTTT.

As concerns this clone: The sample holds other DNA sequences that translate to the same CDR3. This chain connects TRBV9 to TRBJ1-4; D gene unclear. CDR1 is SGDLS, CDR2 YYNGEE, per germline. There are 14 residues in the CDR3. The V gene lost 0 bases and the J gene lost 5 bases, with 8 bases spanning the gap. This chain's CDR3 is CASSVGPTNEKLFF. The DNA of the CDR3 is TGTGCCAGCAGCGTAGGGCCTACAAATGAAAAACTGTTTTTT.

The table lists this clone with a few counts. The V and J genes are TRBV6-5 and TRBJ1-1; maybe TRBD1 (5 bases). The CDR3 is 12 residues long. From germline, CDR1 is MNHEY and CDR2 SVGAGI. Trimming left V 6 bases short and J 4 bases short, with 9 bases between. The CDR3 DNA follows: TGTGCCAGCAGCCAGGGTGCCACTGAAGCTTTCTTT. Translation: CASSQGATEAFF.

The chain recombines TRBV5-1 with TRBJ2-3; 9 bases match TRBD2. This CDR3 is 14 amino acids long. Germline trimming cut 3 bases from V and 4 bases from J; bases unmatched to any gene: 3. Per the germline V gene, CDR1 is SGHRS and CDR2 is YFSETQ. Here the CDR3 DNA reads TGCGCCAGCAGCTCCGGGACTAGCCCAGATACGCAGTATTTT. Encoded protein: CASSSGTSPDTQYF. The whole variable domain, remainder taken from reference TRBV5-1 and TRBJ2-3, is KAGVTQTPRYLIKTRGQQVTLSCSPISGHRSVSWYQQTPGQGLQFLFEYFSETQRNKGNFPGRFSGRQFSNSRSEMNVSTLELGDSALYLCASSSGTSPDTQYFGPGTRLTVL.

The chain recombines TRBV11-3 with TRBJ2-3; D not certain. Trimming shortened V by 1 base and J by 5 bases, and 7 bases separated the two germline ends. This CDR3 contains 13 residues. Per germline, CDR1 SGHNT and CDR2 YENEEA. The CDR3 region has the DNA TGTGCCAGCAGCTTAGGGGTTCGAGATACGCAGTATTTT. This gives the protein CASSLGVRDTQYF.

The CDR3 coding sequence is TGTGCCAGCAAGCCTCATAGCGGGAGCTCCTACAATGAGCAGTTCTTC. This translates into CASKPHSGSSYNEQFF. The chain carries TRBV6-4 and TRBJ2-1; 9 positions match TRBD2. The CDR3 has 16 residues. V gave up 7 bases and J gave up 0 bases; unmatched junction bases: 7. CDR1 is MRHNA, CDR2 SNTAGT, per germline.

This clone was detected only once. The sample has other DNA sequences that encode this CDR3 too. The chain has TRBV15 and TRBJ1-2, with D maybe TRBD1 (5 bases). Trimming cost V 0 bases and J 2 bases, with 7 bases left between them. Germline assignment: CDR1 LNHNV and CDR2 YYDKDF (reference sequence). The CDR3 is made up of 14 amino acids. DNA of the CDR3: TGTGCCACCAGCAGAGATCGGGGGAACTATGGCTACACCTTC. This codes for CATSRDRGNYGYTF.

The rearrangement joins TRBV9 to TRBJ2-5, with D uncertain. V was trimmed by 0 bases and J by 2 bases, leaving 14 bases between them. Germline assignment: CDR1 SGDLS and CDR2 YYNGEE. CDR3 length equals 16 residues. In nucleotides, the CDR3 is TGTGCCAGCAGCGTAGATCCCCGCCCCAGACAAGAGACCCAGTACTTC. Its translation is CASSVDPRPRQETQYF.

J is TRBJ2-7 and V is TRBV2; weak D call: TRBD2 (6 bases). The CDR3 has 12 residues. Germline loops: CDR1 SNHLY, CDR2 FYNNEI. The V end was cut by 6 bases, the J end by 4 bases, with 10 bases between. This CDR3 reads CASSRLEYEQYF. For the CDR3, the DNA is TGTGCCAGCAGCAGACTAGAATACGAGCAGTACTTC.

This clone was observed once. This chain joins TRBV28 and TRBJ1-6, with 9 nucleotides matching TRBD1. The ends lost 4 bases at V and 3 bases at J; junction bases unmatched: 1. The CDR3 consists of 15 residues. Germline V gene data show CDR1 as MDHEN and CDR2 as SYDVKM. Here the CDR3 reads CASSSGQGYNSPLHF. CDR3 nucleotides: TGTGCCAGCAGTTCGGGACAGGGCTATAATTCACCCCTCCACTTT.

The rearrangement uses TRBV18 and TRBJ2-7, with 7 nucleotides matching TRBD2. From germline, CDR1 is KGHSH and CDR2 LQKENI. The CDR3 is 13 amino acids. V gave up 8 bases and J gave up 3 bases; unmatched junction bases: 7. The CDR3 region is CASHRGDGYEQYF. The CDR3 DNA reads as TGTGCCAGCCACCGGGGGGACGGCTACGAGCAGTACTTC.

V and J are TRBV30 and TRBJ2-1; D gene ambiguous. V was trimmed by 3 bases and J by 10 bases, leaving 10 bases between them. In germline, CDR1 is GTSNPN, CDR2 SVGIG (reference sequence). CDR3 length: 11 amino acids. CDR3 in amino acids: CAWRGRAEQFF. The CDR3 DNA reads TGTGCCTGGAGAGGTAGAGCCGAGCAGTTCTTC. Full variable domain (outside the CDR3, taken from reference TRBV30 and TRBJ2-1): SQTIHQWPATLVQPVGSPLSLECTVEGTSNPNLYWYRQAAGRGLQLLFYSVGIGQISSEVPQNLSASRPQDRQFILSSKKLLLSDSGFYLCAWRGRAEQFFGPGTRLTVL.

The rearrangement joins TRBV19 to TRBJ1-3; D not resolved. V was shortened by 5 bases and J by 0 bases, with 8 bases between the two germline ends. CDR3 length: 14 residues. From germline, CDR1 is LNHDA and CDR2 SQIVND (reference sequence). Here the CDR3 DNA reads TGTGCCAGTAGTCGGCAGGTCTCTGGAAACACCATATATTTT. It encodes CASSRQVSGNTIYF. Drawing the rest from reference TRBV19 and TRBJ1-3, the complete variable domain is DGGITQSPKYLFRKEGQNVTLSCEQNLNHDAMYWYRQDPGQGLRLIYYSQIVNDFQKGDIAEGYSVSREKKESFPLTVTSAQKNPTAFYLCASSRQVSGNTIYFGEGSWLTVV.

This rearrangement joins TRBV7-8 to TRBJ1-1; TRBD1 might be the D (5 bases). The germline gives CDR1 SGHVS, CDR2 FQNEAQ. V lost 4 bases to trimming and J lost 6 bases, with 15 bases between them. This CDR3 has 14 amino acids. The CDR3 is CASSSRDVKAEAFF. CDR3 in DNA: TGTGCCAGCAGCTCTCGGGACGTCAAAGCTGAAGCTTTCTTT.

The CDR3 region has the DNA TGTGCCAGCAGTGACCGGGGGCGAGACTATGGCTACACCTTC. It translates to CASSDRGRDYGYTF. The rearrangement links TRBV6-1 to TRBJ1-2; D is possibly TRBD1 (6 bases). V was trimmed by 3 bases and J by 3 bases, leaving 11 bases between them. This CDR3 is built from 14 residues. The germline V gene has CDR1 MNHNS and CDR2 SASEGT.

V usage is TRBV2 and J usage is TRBJ1-2; D gene uncertain. The CDR3 has 19 residues. The V gene lost 4 bases and the J gene lost 3 bases, with 27 bases spanning the gap. CDR1 SNHLY and CDR2 FYNNEI come from the germline V gene. CDR3 DNA: TGTGCCAGCAGTGGGCAAGAAGGGCCCTCATCCCCGACCGACTATGGCTACACCTTC. This codes for CASSGQEGPSSPTDYGYTF.